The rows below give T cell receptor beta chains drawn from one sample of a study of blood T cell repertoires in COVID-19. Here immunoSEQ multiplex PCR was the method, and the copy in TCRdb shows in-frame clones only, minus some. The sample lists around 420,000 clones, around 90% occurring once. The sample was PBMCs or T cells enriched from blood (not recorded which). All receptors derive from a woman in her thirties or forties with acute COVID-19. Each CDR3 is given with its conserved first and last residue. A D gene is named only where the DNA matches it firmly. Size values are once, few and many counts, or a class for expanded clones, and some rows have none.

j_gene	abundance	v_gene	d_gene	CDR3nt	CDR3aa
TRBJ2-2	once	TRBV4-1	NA	TGCGCCAGCAGCCAATCCCACGGGGAGCTGTTTTTT	CASSQSHGELFF
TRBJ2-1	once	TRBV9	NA	TGTGCCAGCAGCGTAGATATGGGGACAGAGCAGTTCTTC	CASSVDMGTEQFF
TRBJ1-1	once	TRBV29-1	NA	TGCAGCGTTTCGACAGCCATGAACACTGAAGCTTTCTTT	CSVSTAMNTEAFF
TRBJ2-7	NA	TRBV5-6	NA	TGTGCCAGCACGCCTGGGGCAGGGACCTACGAGCAGTACTTC	CASTPGAGTYEQYF
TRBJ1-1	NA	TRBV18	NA	TGTGCCAGCGCCACGACTCAGGGGTCCAAGAACACTGAAGCTTTCTTT	CASATTQGSKNTEAFF
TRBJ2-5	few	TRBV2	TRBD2	TGTGCCAGCAGGAACTCGGGGGAGGGGGAGACCCAGTACTTC	CASRNSGEGETQYF
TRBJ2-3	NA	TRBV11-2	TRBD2	TGTGCCAGCAGCGACCGACGGGGGGAGGCCACAGATACGCAGTATTTT	CASSDRRGEATDTQYF
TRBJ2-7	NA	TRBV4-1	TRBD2	TGCGCCAGCAGCCAAGAGGACGGCGGGGGGTACGAGCAGTACTTC	CASSQEDGGGYEQYF
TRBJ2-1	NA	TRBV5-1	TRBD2	TGCGCCAGCAGCTTGGTAGGTAGCGGGGGAGAGCAGTTCTTC	CASSLVGSGGEQFF
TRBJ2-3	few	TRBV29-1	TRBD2	TGCAGCGCTGGGGGGACTAGCGGCACAGATACGCAGTATTTT	CSAGGTSGTDTQYF
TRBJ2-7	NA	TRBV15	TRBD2	TGTGCCACCAGCAGTCGGGGGGGAACCTACGAGCAGTACTTC	CATSSRGGTYEQYF
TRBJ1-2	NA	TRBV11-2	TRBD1	TGTGCCAGCAGCTCCCGACAGGGCTATGGCTACACCTTC	CASSSRQGYGYTF
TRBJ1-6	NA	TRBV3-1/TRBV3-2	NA	TGTGCCAGCAGCCAAAACGGGAATTCACCCCTCCACTTT	CASSQNGNSPLHF
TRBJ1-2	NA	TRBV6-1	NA	TGTGCCAGCAGTGAAACGAGAAGCTATGGCTACACCTTC	CASSETRSYGYTF
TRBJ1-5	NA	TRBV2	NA	TGTGCCAGCAGCCCCGGTCGGCAGCCCCAGCATTTT	CASSPGRQPQHF
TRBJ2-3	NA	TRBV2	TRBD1	TGTGCCAGCAGTGTACTACAGGGGACACGGGATACGCAGTATTTT	CASSVLQGTRDTQYF
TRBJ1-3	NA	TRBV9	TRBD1	TGTGCCAGCAGCGTAGGTGGACAGGGGGCCGGAAACACCATATATTTT	CASSVGGQGAGNTIYF
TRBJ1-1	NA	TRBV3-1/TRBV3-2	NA	TGTGCCAGCAGCCCTCTCGCGCCTGACACTGAAGCTTTCTTT	CASSPLAPDTEAFF
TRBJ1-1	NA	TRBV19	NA	TGTGCCAGTAGTCTCGGGTACACAGGGAACACTGAAGCTTTCTTT	CASSLGYTGNTEAFF
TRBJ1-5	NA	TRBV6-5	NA	TGTGCCAGCGGCCTGGGGGGGCGTCAGCCCCAGCATTTT	CASGLGGRQPQHF
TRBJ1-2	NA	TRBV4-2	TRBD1	TGTGCCAGCAGCCAGGACGTAGGACAGGGGGCAGAAGGCTACACCTTC	CASSQDVGQGAEGYTF
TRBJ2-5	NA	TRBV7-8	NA	TGTGCCAGCAGCTTTAAGGGGGTGAGGCGAGAGACCCAGTACTTC	CASSFKGVRRETQYF
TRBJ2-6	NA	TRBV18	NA	TGTGCCAGCTCACCACCGACAGGAGCGGCCCGGTGGGCCAACGTCCTGACTTTC	CASSPPTGAARWANVLTF